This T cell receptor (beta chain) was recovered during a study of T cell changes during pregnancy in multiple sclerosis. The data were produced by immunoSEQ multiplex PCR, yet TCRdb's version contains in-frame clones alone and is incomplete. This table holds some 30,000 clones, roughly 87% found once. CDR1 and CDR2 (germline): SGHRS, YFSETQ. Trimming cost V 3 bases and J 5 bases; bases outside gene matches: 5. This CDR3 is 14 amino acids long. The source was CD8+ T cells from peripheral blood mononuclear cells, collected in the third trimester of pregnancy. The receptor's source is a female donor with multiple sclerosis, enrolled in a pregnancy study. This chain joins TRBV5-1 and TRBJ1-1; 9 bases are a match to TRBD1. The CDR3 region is CASSSGQGWTEAFF. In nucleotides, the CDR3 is TGCGCCAGCAGCTCGGGACAGGGCTGGACTGAAGCTTTCTTT.